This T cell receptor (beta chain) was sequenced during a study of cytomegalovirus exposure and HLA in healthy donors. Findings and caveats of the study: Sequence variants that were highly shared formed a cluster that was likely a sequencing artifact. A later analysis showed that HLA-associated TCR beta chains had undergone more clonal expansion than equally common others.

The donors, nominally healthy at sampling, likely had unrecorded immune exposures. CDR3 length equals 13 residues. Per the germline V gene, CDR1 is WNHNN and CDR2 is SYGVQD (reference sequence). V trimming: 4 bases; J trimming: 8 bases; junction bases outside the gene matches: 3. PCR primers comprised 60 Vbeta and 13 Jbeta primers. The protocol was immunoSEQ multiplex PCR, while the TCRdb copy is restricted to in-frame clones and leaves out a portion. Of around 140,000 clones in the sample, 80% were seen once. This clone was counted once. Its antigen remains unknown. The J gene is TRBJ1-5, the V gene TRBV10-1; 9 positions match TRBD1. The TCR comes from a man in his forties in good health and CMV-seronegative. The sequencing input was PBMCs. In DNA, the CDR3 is TGCGCCAGCAGTGCGGGACAGGGAAAGCCCCAGCATTTT. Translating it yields CASSAGQGKPQHF.